The clone carrying this T cell receptor (beta chain) was found a few times. Its antigen remains unknown. The sample is drawn from a study of beta chain features in type 1 diabetes. Findings and limits, study-wide: For type 1 diabetes patients, VDJ junctions showed fewer insertions and more deletions.

CDR1 is LGHNA and CDR2 is YNFKEQ in the germline V gene. Trimming cost V 1 base and J 2 bases, with 9 bases left between them. CDR3 length equals 15 residues. Expressed TCRB transcripts were sequenced because the entire RNA isolate underwent reverse transcription. Repertoires were generated with immunoSEQ multiplex PCR, while TCRdb's copy carries only in-frame clones and drops some. In the table there are 900,000 or so clones, roughly 16% of which are singletons. This chain links TRBV4-2 with TRBJ1-5; tentatively, D is TRBD1 (6 bases). Sequencing was carried out using naive CD4+ T cells from blood. This sequence originates from a woman aged 18-29 years in good health. The CDR3 protein is CASSQGWTGNQPQHF. The CDR3 nucleotides read TGTGCCAGCAGCCAAGGTTGGACAGGCAATCAGCCCCAGCATTTT.